This TCR beta chain comes out of a study of cytomegalovirus exposure and HLA in healthy donors. The CDR3 consists of 15 residues. The junction had 2 bases not matched to a gene; V was cut back by 0 bases and J by 4 bases. Germline V gene sequence: CDR1 MNHNY, CDR2 SVGAGI (reference sequence). The study ran its PCR with 60 Vbeta and 13 Jbeta primers. This table comes from immunoSEQ multiplex PCR, and its TCRdb copy is limited to in-frame clones, with some not included. The table lists roughly 100,000 clones, 60% to 85% of them singletons. Donors showed nominal health when sampled, although they likely had unrecorded immune exposures.

The chain employs TRBV6-6 and TRBJ2-1, with 8 nucleotides matching TRBD1. The specimen sequenced was PBMCs. This TCR came from a male donor in good health and CMV-seronegative. As DNA, the CDR3 is TGTGCCAGCAGTTACTCGACAGGGGCATACAATGAGCAGTTCTTC. Protein sequence: CASSYSTGAYNEQFF.